The source of this T cell receptor (beta chain) is a study of OX40 agonist ivuxolimab in advanced cancers. Study-level information: Antecedent anti-PD-1, anti-PD-L1 or anti-CTLA-4 therapy was permissible, with 40% having received some.

This table comes from immunoSEQ multiplex PCR, and its TCRdb copy is limited to in-frame clones, with some not included. Of some 70,000 clones in the sample, under 95% were seen once. The CDR3 contains 16 residues. Germline CDR1 SSHAT, CDR2 FNYEAQ (reference sequence). Study results and caveats: The study found that CD8+ T cells averaged more expanded clones than CD4+.

Concerning this clone itself: Its specificity is unknown. One end of the junction does not line up with germline, which may come from a read error.

The sequenced sample was CD4+ or CD8+ T cells sorted from blood, obtained in a trial of the OX40 agonist ivuxolimab. This TCR was recovered from an adult with an advanced solid tumor such as melanoma, head and neck, liver or kidney cancer. The chain joins TRBV7-7 to TRBJ2-7; weak D call: TRBD2 (5 bases). CDR3 protein: CASSLALGVPSCEQYF. The DNA for the CDR3 is TGTGCTAGCAGCTTAGCGCTTGGGGTACCTAGCTGCGAGCAGTACTTC.